This TCR beta chain was sequenced for a study of blood T cell repertoires in COVID-19. CDR1 DFQATT and CDR2 SNEGSKA come from the germline V gene (reference sequence). J was trimmed by 2 bases and V by 3 bases; bases with no gene match: 1. CDR3 length: 13 residues. This table comes from immunoSEQ multiplex PCR, and its TCRdb copy is limited to in-frame clones, with some not included. The data show about 300,000 clones, just under 90% seen once. Allocation to cohorts depended on clinical history reported by the participants. All exposed participants met a person with COVID-19 within 2 weeks before entering the study.

The rearrangement links TRBV20-1 to TRBJ1-3; 7 nucleotides agree with TRBD1. The sequenced sample was PBMCs or T cells enriched from blood (not recorded which). The source of this sequence is a woman between 50 and 59 years old who had been exposed to COVID-19. CDR3 region: CSASGQAGNTIYF. As DNA, the CDR3 is TGCAGTGCTAGTGGACAGGCTGGAAACACCATATATTTT.